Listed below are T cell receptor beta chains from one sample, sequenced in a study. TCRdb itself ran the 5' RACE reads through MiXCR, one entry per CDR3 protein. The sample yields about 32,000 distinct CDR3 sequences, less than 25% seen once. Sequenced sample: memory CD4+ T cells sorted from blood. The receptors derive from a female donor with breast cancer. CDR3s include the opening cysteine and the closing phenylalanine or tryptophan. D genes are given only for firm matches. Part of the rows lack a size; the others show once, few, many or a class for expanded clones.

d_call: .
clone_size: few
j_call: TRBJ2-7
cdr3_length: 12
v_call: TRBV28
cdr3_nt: TGTGCCAGCAGTCAGGGGACCTACGAGCAGTACTTC
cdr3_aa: CASSQGTYEQYF

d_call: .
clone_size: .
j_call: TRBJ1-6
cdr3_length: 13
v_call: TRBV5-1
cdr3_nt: TGCGCCAGCAGCTTGCTGGGCAATTCACCCCTCCACTTT
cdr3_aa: CASSLLGNSPLHF

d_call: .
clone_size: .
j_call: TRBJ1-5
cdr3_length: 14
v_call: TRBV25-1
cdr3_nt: TGTGCCAGCAGCGCACAGGGAATAGATCAGCCCCAGCATTTT
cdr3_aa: CASSAQGIDQPQHF

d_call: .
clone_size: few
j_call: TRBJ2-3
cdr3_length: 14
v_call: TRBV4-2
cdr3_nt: TGTGCCAGCGGCAGGGCGGTTAGCACAGATACGCAGTATTTT
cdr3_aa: CASGRAVSTDTQYF

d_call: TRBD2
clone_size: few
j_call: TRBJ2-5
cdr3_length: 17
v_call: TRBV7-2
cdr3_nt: TGTGCCAGCAGCCTAACCGGACTAGCGGGGGGTGGGGAGACCCAGTACTTC
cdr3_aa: CASSLTGLAGGGETQYF

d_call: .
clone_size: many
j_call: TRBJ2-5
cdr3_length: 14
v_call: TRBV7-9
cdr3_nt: TGTGCCAGCAGCTTAAATGGGTTTGGGGAGACCCAGTACTTC
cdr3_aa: CASSLNGFGETQYF

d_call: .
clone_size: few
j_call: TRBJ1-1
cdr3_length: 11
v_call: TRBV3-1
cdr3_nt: TGTGCCAGCAGCGGAGGCGGCAAAGCTTTCTTT
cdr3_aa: CASSGGGKAFF

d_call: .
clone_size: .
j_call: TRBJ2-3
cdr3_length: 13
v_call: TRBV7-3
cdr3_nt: TGTGCCAGCAGCCCGATAGTGTCAGATACGCAGTATTTT
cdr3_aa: CASSPIVSDTQYF

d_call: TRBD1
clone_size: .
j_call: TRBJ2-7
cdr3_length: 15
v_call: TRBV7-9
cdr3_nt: TGTGCCAGCAGCTCGCGGACAGGGGTCTCCTACGAGCAGTACTTC
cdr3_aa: CASSSRTGVSYEQYF

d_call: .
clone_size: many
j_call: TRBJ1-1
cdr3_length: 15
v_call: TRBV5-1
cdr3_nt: TGCGCCAGCAGCTTGGTGGGTACCGGCGGCACTGAAGCTTTCTTT
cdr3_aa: CASSLVGTGGTEAFF

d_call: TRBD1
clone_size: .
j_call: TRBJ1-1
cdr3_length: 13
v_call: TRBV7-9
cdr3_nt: TGTGCCAGCAGCTCCCAGGGGGCTGGTGAAGCTTTCTTT
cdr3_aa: CASSSQGAGEAFF

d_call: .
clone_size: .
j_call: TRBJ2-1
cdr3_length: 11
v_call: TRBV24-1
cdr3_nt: TGTGCCACCGGGGGCTCCAATGAGCAGTTCTTC
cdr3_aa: CATGGSNEQFF

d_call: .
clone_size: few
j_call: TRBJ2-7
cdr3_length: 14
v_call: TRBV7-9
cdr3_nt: TGTGCCAGCAGCTTAAGCCCCGGGTGGGACGAGCAGTACTTC
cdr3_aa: CASSLSPGWDEQYF

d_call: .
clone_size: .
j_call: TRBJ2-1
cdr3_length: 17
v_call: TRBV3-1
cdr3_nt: TGTGCCGCAGCCAAGATAGGTAAGGCAGAAGGGAACAATGAGCAGTTCTTC
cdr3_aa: CAAAKIGKAEGNNEQFF

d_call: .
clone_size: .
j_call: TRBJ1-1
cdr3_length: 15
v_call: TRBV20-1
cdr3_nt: TGCAGTGCCACCCCTGTAACAGGGCGCAACACTGAAGCTTTCTTT
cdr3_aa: CSATPVTGRNTEAFF

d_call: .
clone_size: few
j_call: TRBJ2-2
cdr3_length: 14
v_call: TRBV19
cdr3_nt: TGTGCCAGTAGTATACAGGGTTTGGCCGGGGAGCTGTTTTTT
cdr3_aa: CASSIQGLAGELFF

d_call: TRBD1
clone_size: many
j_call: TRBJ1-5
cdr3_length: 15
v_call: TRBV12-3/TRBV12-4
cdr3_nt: TGTGCCAGCAGCCCAGACAGGGGCTCTGATCAGCCCCAGCATTTT
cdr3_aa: CASSPDRGSDQPQHF

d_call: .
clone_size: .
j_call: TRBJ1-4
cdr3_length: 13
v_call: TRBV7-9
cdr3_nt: TGTGCCAGCAGCTTAGGGCCGGGGAGAGCTCTGTTTTTT
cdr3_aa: CASSLGPGRALFF

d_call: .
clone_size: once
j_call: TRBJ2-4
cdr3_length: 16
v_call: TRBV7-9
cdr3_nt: TGTGCCAGCGCCCAGACCGCCCTAGCGGCCAAAAACATTCAGTACTTC
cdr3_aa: CASAQTALAAKNIQYF

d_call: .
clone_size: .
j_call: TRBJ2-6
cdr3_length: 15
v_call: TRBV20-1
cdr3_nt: TGCAGTGCTAGAGAGCCCCACTCTGGGGCCAACGTCCTGACTTTC
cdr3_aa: CSAREPHSGANVLTF

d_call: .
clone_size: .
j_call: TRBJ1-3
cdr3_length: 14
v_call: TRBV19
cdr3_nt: TGTGCCAGTGGACTGTCGAGCTCTGGAAACACCATATATTTT
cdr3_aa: CASGLSSSGNTIYF

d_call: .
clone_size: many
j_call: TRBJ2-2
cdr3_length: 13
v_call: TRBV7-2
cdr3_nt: TGTGCCAGCAGTCCTACAGGGTCCGGGGAGCTGTTTTTT
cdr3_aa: CASSPTGSGELFF

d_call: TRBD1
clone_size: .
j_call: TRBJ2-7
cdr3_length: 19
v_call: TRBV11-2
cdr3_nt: TGTGCCAGCAGCTTAGATTGTAGGGCCGGGACAGTAATCAGGTGCGAGCAGTACTTC
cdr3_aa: CASSLDCRAGTVIRCEQYF

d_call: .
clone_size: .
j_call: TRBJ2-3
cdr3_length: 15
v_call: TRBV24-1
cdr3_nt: TGTGCCACCAGTGATTTGGACGGGGCAACGGATACGCAGTATTTT
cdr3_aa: CATSDLDGATDTQYF

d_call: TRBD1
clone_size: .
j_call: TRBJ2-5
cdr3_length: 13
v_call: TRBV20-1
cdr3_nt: TGCAGTGCTCGAGGGACAGTCCAAGAGACCCAGTACTTC
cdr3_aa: CSARGTVQETQYF

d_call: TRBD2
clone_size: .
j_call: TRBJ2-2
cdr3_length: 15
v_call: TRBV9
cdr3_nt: TGTGCCAGCAGCGTAGGCGGGGGGGGCACCGGGGAGCCGTTTTTT
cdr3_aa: CASSVGGGGTGEPFF

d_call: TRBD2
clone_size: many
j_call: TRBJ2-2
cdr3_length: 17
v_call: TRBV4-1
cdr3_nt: TGCGCCAGCAGCCAAACCTCCGTAGGACTAGCAACCGGGGAGCTGTTTTTT
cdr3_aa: CASSQTSVGLATGELFF

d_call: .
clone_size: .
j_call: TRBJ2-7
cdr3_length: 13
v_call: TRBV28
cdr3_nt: TGTGCCAGCAGTTATGACAGTATCTACGAGCAGTACTTC
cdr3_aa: CASSYDSIYEQYF

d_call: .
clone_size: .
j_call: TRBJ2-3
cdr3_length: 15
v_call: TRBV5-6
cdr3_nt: TGTGCCAGCAGCAGAGGAGACACCAAGGGAGATACGCAGTATTTT
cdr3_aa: CASSRGDTKGDTQYF

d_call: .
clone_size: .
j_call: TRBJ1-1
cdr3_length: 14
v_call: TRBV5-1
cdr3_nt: TGCGCCAGCAGCTTGGGACAGTCGAACACTGAAGCTTTCTTT
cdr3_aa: CASSLGQSNTEAFF

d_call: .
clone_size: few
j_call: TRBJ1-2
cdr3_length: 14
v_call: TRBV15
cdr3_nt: TGTGCCACCAGCAAGGGACGGGATAACTATGGCTACACCTTC
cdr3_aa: CATSKGRDNYGYTF

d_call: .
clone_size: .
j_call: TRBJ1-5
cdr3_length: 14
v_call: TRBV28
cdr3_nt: TGTGCCAGCAGCCGGACAATTTTCAATCAGCCCCAGCATTTT
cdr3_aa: CASSRTIFNQPQHF

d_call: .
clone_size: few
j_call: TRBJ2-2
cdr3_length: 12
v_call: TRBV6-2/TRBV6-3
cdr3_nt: TGTGCCAGCAGTTTACCACCTCGGGAGCTGTTTTTT
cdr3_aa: CASSLPPRELFF

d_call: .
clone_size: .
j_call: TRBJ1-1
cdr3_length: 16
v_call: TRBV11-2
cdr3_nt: TGTGCCAGCAGTTATTGGCGGGGGGTAGGGAACACTGAAGCTTTCTTT
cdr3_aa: CASSYWRGVGNTEAFF

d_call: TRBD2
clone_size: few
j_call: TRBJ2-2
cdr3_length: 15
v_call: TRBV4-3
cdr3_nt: TGCGCCAGCAGTGGACTAGCGGACAACACCGGGGAGCTGTTTTTT
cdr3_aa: CASSGLADNTGELFF

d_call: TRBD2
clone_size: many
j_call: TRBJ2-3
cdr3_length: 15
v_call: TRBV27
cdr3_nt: TGTGCCAGCAAGGGGACTAGCGGATTCTTAGATACGCAGTATTTT
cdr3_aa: CASKGTSGFLDTQYF

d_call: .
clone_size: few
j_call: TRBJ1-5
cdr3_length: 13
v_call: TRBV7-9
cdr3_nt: TGTGCCAGCACATTGGGGGGGAATCAGCCCCAGCATTTT
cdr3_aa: CASTLGGNQPQHF

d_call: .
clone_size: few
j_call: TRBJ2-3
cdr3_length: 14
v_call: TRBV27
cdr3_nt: TGTGCCAGCAGTTTTCCGGGTGGTACAGATACGCAGTATTTT
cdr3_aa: CASSFPGGTDTQYF

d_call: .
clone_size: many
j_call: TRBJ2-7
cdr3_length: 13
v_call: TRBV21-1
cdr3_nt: TGTGCCAGCAGCAAAGTCAGGGTCCACGAGCAGTACTTC
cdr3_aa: CASSKVRVHEQYF

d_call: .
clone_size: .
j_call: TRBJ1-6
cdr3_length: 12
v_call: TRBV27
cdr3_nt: TGTGCCAGCAGTTCAGGGCGGGCACCCCTCCACTTT
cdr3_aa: CASSSGRAPLHF